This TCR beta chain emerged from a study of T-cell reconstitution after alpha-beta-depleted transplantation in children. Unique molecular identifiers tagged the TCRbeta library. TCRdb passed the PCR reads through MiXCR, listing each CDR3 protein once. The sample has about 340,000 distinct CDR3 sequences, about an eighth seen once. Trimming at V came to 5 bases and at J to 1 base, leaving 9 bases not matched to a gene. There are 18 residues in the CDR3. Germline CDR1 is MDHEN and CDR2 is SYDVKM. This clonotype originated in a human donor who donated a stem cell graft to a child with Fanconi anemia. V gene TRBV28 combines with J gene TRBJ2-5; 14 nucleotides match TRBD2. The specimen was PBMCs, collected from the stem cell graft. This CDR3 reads CASSTTSGGALVQETQYF. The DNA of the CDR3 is TGTGCCAGCAGTACGACTAGCGGGGGGGCCTTGGTCCAAGAGACCCAGTACTTC.